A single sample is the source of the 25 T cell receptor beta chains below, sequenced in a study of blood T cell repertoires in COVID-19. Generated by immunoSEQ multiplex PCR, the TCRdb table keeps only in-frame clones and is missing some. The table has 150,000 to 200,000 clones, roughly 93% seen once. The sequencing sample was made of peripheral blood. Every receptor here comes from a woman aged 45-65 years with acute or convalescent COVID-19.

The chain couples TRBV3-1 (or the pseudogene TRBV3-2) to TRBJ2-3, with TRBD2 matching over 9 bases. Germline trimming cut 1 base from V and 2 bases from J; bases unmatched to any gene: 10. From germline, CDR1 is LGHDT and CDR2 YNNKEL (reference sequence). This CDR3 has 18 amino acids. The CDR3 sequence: CASSQGFLLAGPTDTQYF. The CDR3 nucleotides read TGTGCCAGCAGCCAAGGCTTTTTACTAGCGGGCCCCACAGATACGCAGTATTTT.

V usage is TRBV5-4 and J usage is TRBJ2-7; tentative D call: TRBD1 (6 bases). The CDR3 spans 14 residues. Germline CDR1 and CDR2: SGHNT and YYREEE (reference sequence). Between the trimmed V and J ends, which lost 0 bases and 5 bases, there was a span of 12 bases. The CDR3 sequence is CASSLVSGVHEQYF. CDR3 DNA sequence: TGTGCCAGCAGCTTGGTTTCAGGGGTCCACGAGCAGTACTTC.

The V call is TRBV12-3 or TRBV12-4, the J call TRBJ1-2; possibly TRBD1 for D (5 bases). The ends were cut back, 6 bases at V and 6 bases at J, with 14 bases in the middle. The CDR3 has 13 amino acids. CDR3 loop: CASSQGRPNGYTF. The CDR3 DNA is TGTGCCAGCAGCCAGGGCCGTCCGAATGGCTACACCTTC.

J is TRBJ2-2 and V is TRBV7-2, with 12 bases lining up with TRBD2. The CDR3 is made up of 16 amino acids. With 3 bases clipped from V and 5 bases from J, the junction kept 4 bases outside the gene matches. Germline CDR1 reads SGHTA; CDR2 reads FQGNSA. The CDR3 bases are TGTGCCAGCAGCTTCGGACTAGCGGGACTGACCGGGGAGCTGTTTTTT. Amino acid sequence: CASSFGLAGLTGELFF. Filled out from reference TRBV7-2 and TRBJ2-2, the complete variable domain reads GAGVSQSPSNKVTEKGKDVELRCDPISGHTALYWYRQSLGQGLEFLIYFQGNSAPDKSGLPSDRFSAERTGGSVSTLTIQRTQQEDSAVYLCASSFGLAGLTGELFFGEGSRLTVL.

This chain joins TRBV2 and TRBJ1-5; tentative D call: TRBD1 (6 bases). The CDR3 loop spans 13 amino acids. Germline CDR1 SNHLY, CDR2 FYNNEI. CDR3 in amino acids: CATNREGDQPQHF. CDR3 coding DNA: TGTGCAACCAACAGGGAAGGTGATCAGCCCCAGCATTTT. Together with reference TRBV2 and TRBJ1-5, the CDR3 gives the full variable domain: EPEVTQTPSHQVTQMGQEVILRCVPISNHLYFYWYRQILGQKVEFLVSFYNNEISEKSEIFDDQFSVERPDGSNFTLKIRSTKLEDSAMYFCATNREGDQPQHFGDGTRLSIL.

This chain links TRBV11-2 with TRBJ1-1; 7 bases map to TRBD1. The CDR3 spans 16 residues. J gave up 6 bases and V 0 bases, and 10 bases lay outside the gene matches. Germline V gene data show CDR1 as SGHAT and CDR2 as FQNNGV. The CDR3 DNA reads TGTGCCAGCAGCTTAGATCTAGGGGGCGCTTATTCTGAAGCTTTCTTT. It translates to CASSLDLGGAYSEAFF.

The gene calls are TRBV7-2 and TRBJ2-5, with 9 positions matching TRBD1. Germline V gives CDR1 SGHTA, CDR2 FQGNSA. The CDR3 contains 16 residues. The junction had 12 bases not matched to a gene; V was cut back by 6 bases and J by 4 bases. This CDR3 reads CASSWGQGSFGETQYF. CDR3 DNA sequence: TGTGCCAGCAGTTGGGGACAGGGTTCGTTTGGAGAGACCCAGTACTTC.

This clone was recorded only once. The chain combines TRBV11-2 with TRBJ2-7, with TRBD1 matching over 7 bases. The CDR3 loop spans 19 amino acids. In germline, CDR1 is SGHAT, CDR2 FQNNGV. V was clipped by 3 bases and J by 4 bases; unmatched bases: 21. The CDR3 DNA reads TGTGCCAGCAGCTTCCCCAAGGACCCGACAGGGTCCCTTATTTACGAGCAGTACTTC. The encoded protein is CASSFPKDPTGSLIYEQYF.

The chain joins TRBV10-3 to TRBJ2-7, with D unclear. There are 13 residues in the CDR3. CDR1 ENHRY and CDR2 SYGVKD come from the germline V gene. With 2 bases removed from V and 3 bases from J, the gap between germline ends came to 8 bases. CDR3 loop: CAISESLGYEQYF. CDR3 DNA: TGTGCCATCAGTGAGAGCCTAGGCTACGAGCAGTACTTC.

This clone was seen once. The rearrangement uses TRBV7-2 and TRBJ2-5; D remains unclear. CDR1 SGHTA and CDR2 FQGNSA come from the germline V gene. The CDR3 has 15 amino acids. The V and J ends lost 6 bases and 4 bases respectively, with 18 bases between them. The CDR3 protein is CASSLTNGLRETQYF. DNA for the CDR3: TGTGCCAGCAGTTTAACCAACGGGTTAAGAGAGACCCAGTACTTC.

The CDR3 reads CASSLGQGAFEQYF. Here the CDR3 DNA reads TGCGCCAGCAGCTTGGGGCAGGGGGCCTTCGAGCAGTACTTC. This chain uses TRBV5-1 with TRBJ2-7; 8 nucleotides align to TRBD1. The V segment lost 0 bases and the J segment 6 bases; nucleotides outside the gene matches: 5. CDR3 size: 14 residues. Germline assignment: CDR1 SGHRS and CDR2 YFSETQ.

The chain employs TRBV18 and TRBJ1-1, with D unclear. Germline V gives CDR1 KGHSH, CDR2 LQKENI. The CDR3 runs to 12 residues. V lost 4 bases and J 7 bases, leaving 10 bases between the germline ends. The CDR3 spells CASSLNGFEAFF. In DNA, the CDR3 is TGTGCCAGCTCACTAAACGGGTTTGAAGCTTTCTTT.

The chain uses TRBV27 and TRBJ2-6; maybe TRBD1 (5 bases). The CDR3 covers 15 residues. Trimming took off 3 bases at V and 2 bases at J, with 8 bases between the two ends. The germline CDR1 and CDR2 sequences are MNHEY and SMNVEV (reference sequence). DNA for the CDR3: TGTGCCAGCAGTTTCCAGGGCCCTGGGGCCAACGTCCTGACTTTC. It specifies CASSFQGPGANVLTF.

Here the CDR3 reads CASSRGGREAVDGYTF. The DNA for the CDR3 is TGTGCCAGCAGCCGGGGGGGAAGAGAGGCGGTGGATGGCTACACCTTC. The V call is TRBV7-9, the J call TRBJ1-2; TRBD1 is a possible D gene (5 bases). Germline CDR1 reads SEHNR; CDR2 reads FQNEAQ (reference sequence). The CDR3 is 16 residues long. V lost 5 bases and J lost 6, with 22 bases in between.

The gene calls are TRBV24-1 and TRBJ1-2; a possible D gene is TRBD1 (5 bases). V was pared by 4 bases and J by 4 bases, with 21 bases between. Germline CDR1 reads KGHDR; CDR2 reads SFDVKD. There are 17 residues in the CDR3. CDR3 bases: TGTGCCACCAGTGACCCCTTGGTTTGGCAGGGATCCTATGGCTACACCTTC. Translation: CATSDPLVWQGSYGYTF.

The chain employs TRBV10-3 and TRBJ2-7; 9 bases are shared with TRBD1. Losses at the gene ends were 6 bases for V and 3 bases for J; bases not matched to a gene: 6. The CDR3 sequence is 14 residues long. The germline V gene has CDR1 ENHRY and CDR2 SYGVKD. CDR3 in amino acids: CAISGGTGNYEQYF. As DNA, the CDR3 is TGTGCCATCAGCGGCGGGACAGGGAACTACGAGCAGTACTTC.

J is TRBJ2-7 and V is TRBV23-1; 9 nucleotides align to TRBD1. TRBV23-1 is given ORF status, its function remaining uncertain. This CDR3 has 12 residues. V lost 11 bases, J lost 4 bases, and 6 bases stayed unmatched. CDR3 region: CAGWTGDYEQYF. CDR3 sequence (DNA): TGCGCCGGGTGGACAGGGGATTACGAGCAGTACTTC.

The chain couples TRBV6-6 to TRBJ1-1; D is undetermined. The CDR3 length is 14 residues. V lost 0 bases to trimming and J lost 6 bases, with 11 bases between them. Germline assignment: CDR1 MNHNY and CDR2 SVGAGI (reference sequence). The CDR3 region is CASSYSEGNAEAFF. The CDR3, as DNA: TGTGCCAGCAGTTACTCAGAGGGTAACGCTGAAGCTTTCTTT.

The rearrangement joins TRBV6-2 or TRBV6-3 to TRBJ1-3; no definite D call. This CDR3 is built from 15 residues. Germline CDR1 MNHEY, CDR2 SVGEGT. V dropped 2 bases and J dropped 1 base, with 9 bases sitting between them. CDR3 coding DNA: TGTGCCAGCAGTTACCCTGCGGATTCTGGAAACACCATATATTTT. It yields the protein CASSYPADSGNTIYF.

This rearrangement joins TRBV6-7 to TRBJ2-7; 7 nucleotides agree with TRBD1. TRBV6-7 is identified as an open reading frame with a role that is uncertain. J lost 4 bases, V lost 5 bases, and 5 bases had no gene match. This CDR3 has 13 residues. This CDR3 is CASSIYRGYEQYF. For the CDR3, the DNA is TGTGCCAGCAGTATCTACAGGGGTTACGAGCAGTACTTC.

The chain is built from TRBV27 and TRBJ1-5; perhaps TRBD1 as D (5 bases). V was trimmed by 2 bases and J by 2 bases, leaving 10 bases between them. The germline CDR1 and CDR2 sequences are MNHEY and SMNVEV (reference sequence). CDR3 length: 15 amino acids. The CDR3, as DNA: TGTGCCAGCAGTTTAGACAAAGGGGGCAATCAGCCCCAGCATTTT. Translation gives CASSLDKGGNQPQHF.

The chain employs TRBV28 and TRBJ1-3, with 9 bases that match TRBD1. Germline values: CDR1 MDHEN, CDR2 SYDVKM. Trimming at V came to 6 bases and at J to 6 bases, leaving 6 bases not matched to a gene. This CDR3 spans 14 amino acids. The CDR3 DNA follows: TGTGCCAGCAGCCGCGGGACAGGGTTAAACACCATATATTTT. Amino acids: CASSRGTGLNTIYF.

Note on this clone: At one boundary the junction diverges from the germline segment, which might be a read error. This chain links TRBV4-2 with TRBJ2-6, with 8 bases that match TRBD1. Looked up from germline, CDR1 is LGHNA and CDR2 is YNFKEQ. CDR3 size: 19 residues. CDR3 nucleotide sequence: TGTGCCAGCAGCCAAGAAGCCGGGACAGGACACTCTGGTGCCAACGTCCTGACTTTC. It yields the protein CASSQEAGTGHSGANVLTF.

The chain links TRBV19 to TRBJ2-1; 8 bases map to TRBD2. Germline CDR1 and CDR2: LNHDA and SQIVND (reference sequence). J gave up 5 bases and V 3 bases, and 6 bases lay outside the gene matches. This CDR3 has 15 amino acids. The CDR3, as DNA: TGTGCCAGTAGTATGGGTTGGACTAGCCACAATGAGCAGTTCTTC. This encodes CASSMGWTSHNEQFF.

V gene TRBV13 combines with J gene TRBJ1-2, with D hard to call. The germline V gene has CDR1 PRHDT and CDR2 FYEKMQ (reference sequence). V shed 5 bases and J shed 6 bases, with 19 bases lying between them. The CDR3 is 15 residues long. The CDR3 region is CASSRLDPDADGYTF. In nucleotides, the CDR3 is TGTGCCAGCAGCCGACTCGACCCAGACGCCGATGGCTACACCTTC.